These T cell receptor beta chains were read from a single sample in a study of blood T cell repertoires in COVID-19. Sequenced by immunoSEQ multiplex PCR; TCRdb stores in-frame clones only, minus some. The sample lists about 250,000 clones, 85% occurring once. The sequenced sample consisted of peripheral blood. All receptors come from a man aged 50-60 years with COVID-19, enrolled during active disease. Each CDR3 is given with its conserved first and last residue. A D gene is named only where the DNA matches it firmly. Clone size is given for some rows only: seen once, a few or many times, or a class if the clone is expanded.

v_call: TRBV5-5
d_call: .
j_call: TRBJ2-1
clone_size: few
cdr3_length: 15
cdr3_nt: TGTGCCAGCAGCTGGTCCGGGACATCCTACAATGAGCAGTTCTTC
cdr3_aa: CASSWSGTSYNEQFF

v_call: TRBV29-1
d_call: TRBD1
j_call: TRBJ2-1
clone_size: .
cdr3_length: 14
cdr3_nt: TGCAGCGGACGTGGGACAGGAATCTACAATGAGCAGTTCTTC
cdr3_aa: CSGRGTGIYNEQFF

v_call: TRBV5-1
d_call: TRBD1
j_call: TRBJ2-7
clone_size: .
cdr3_length: 15
cdr3_nt: TGCGCCAGCAGCTTGGCCCGAGGGGGCAGGGACGAGCAGTACTTC
cdr3_aa: CASSLARGGRDEQYF

v_call: TRBV11-1
d_call: TRBD1
j_call: TRBJ1-4
clone_size: .
cdr3_length: 15
cdr3_nt: TGTGCCAGCAGCCTACACAGGGGGCTGGGTGAAAAACTGTTTTTT
cdr3_aa: CASSLHRGLGEKLFF

v_call: TRBV6-5
d_call: .
j_call: TRBJ2-7
clone_size: .
cdr3_length: 13
cdr3_nt: TGTGCCAGCAGTTCGACTAGATCCTACGAGCAGTACTTC
cdr3_aa: CASSSTRSYEQYF

v_call: TRBV2
d_call: .
j_call: TRBJ1-3
clone_size: .
cdr3_length: 14
cdr3_nt: TGTGCCAGCAGGGAGGGGGGGCCTGGAAACACCATATATTTT
cdr3_aa: CASREGGPGNTIYF

v_call: TRBV7-3
d_call: TRBD1
j_call: TRBJ2-7
clone_size: .
cdr3_length: 14
cdr3_nt: TGTGCCAGCAGCGTATACGGGACAGGGGATGAGCAGTACTTC
cdr3_aa: CASSVYGTGDEQYF

v_call: TRBV7-8
d_call: .
j_call: TRBJ1-1
clone_size: .
cdr3_length: 13
cdr3_nt: TGTGCCAGCAGCTCACAGCTGAACACTGAAGCTTTCTTT
cdr3_aa: CASSSQLNTEAFF

v_call: TRBV5-1
d_call: .
j_call: TRBJ1-4
clone_size: .
cdr3_length: 16
cdr3_nt: TGCGCCAGCAGCTTGGATGGGGGGATTGGGAATGAAAAACTGTTTTTT
cdr3_aa: CASSLDGGIGNEKLFF

v_call: TRBV24-1
d_call: .
j_call: TRBJ2-3
clone_size: .
cdr3_length: 17
cdr3_nt: TGTGCCACCAGTGACCGGGACCCGGCGGGGAGCACAGATACGCAGTATTTT
cdr3_aa: CATSDRDPAGSTDTQYF

v_call: TRBV2
d_call: .
j_call: TRBJ1-2
clone_size: .
cdr3_length: 12
cdr3_nt: TGTGCCAGTAGCCCAGGGGATATCGGCTACACCTTC
cdr3_aa: CASSPGDIGYTF

v_call: TRBV9
d_call: TRBD1
j_call: TRBJ2-5
clone_size: .
cdr3_length: 15
cdr3_nt: TGTGCCAGCAGCCCCAGACAGGGAGTATACGAGACCCAGTACTTC
cdr3_aa: CASSPRQGVYETQYF

v_call: TRBV27
d_call: TRBD1
j_call: TRBJ2-5
clone_size: once
cdr3_length: 14
cdr3_nt: TGTGCCAGCAGTCCCGGACAGGGGCCTCAGACCCAGTACTTC
cdr3_aa: CASSPGQGPQTQYF